What follows are 5 T cell receptor beta chains derived from one specimen sequenced in a study of blood T cell repertoires in COVID-19. Sequencing was performed with immunoSEQ multiplex PCR; in TCRdb, only in-frame clones are kept and a portion is missing. The data hold about 190,000 clones, with approximately 88% observed a single time. The material sequenced was peripheral blood. These receptors all stem from a man aged 35-49 years with acute or convalescent COVID-19.

The genes are TRBV7-3 and TRBJ2-5; 8 bases align to TRBD2. V lost 3 bases, J lost 5 bases, and 5 bases stayed unmatched. The CDR3 has 14 amino acids. Germline CDR1 is SGHTA and CDR2 is FQGTGA. The CDR3 sequence is CASSFGGGRETQYF. The CDR3 bases are TGTGCCAGCAGCTTCGGCGGGGGGAGGGAGACCCAGTACTTC.

The rearrangement joins TRBV4-3 to TRBJ2-3; the match to TRBD2 covers 10 bases. The CDR3 is made up of 14 amino acids. V lost 8 bases, J lost 5 bases, and 7 bases stayed unmatched. CDR1 is LGHNA and CDR2 is YSLEER in the germline V gene. As DNA, the CDR3 is TGCGCCAGCCGGAGCGGGGGGGCTGGAGATACGCAGTATTTT. Protein sequence: CASRSGGAGDTQYF.

CDR3: CASSNTETQYF. CDR3 bases: TGTGCCAGCAGTAACACGGAGACCCAGTACTTC. This chain connects TRBV6-5 to TRBJ2-5; unclear D gene. Trimming stripped 5 bases from V and 5 bases from J, with 6 bases between. In germline, CDR1 is MNHEY, CDR2 SVGAGI. This CDR3 has 11 residues.

This clone was counted many times. The chain carries TRBV5-5 and TRBJ1-2; 8 nucleotides match TRBD1. CDR3 length: 15 amino acids. The V segment lost 4 bases and the J segment 3 bases; nucleotides outside the gene matches: 8. The germline CDR1 and CDR2 sequences are SGHKS and YYEKEE (reference sequence). DNA of the CDR3: TGTGCCAGCAGCCTCAACCCGGGACAGGACTATGGCTACACCTTC. Translated, it gives CASSLNPGQDYGYTF. The entire variable domain, with the rest obtained from reference TRBV5-5 and TRBJ1-2, is as follows: DAGVTQSPTHLIKTRGQQVTLRCSPISGHKSVSWYQQVLGQGPQFIFQYYEKEERGRGNFPDRFSARQFPNYSSELNVNALLLGDSALYLCASSLNPGQDYGYTFGSGTRLTVV.

The chain is built from TRBV11-3 and TRBJ1-5; the D gene is possibly TRBD1 (5 bases). The CDR3 has 15 residues. Per germline, CDR1 SGHNT and CDR2 YENEEA. Trimming shortened V by 4 bases and J by 3 bases, and 13 bases separated the two germline ends. CDR3 loop: CASSSTRVNNQPQHF. The DNA for the CDR3 is TGTGCCAGCAGCTCCACCAGGGTGAACAATCAGCCCCAGCATTTT.